These 3 T cell receptor beta chains came from one sample sequenced in a study of radiotherapy plus CTLA-4 blockade in lung cancer. The protocol was immunoSEQ multiplex PCR, while the TCRdb copy is restricted to in-frame clones and leaves out a portion. The sample has fewer than 40,000 clones; around 70% are singletons. Sequencing was performed on peripheral blood, taken from a patient treated with radiotherapy plus ipilimumab. The receptors stem from a human donor with non-small cell lung cancer whose response to radiotherapy plus ipilimumab could not be evaluated.

The rearrangement links TRBV18 to TRBJ2-1, with 9 bases matching TRBD2. Per the germline V gene, CDR1 is KGHSH and CDR2 is LQKENI. The CDR3 has 15 amino acids. J gave up 10 bases and V 4 bases, and 11 bases lay outside the gene matches. In DNA form, the CDR3 reads TGTGCCAGCTCACTCGGGGTAGCGGGAGTGCGGGAGCAGTTCTTC. Amino acid sequence: CASSLGVAGVREQFF.

This chain joins TRBV23-1 and TRBJ2-5; 7 bases fit TRBD1. The J call may not be correct, given that the DNA end is closer to TRBJ2-7. TRBV23-1 is identified as an open reading frame with a role that is uncertain. The CDR3 consists of 13 residues. In nucleotides, the CDR3 is TGCGCCAGCAGTGCGACAGGGTGCTACGAGCAGTACTTC. Amino acid sequence: CASSATGCYEQYF.

V and J are TRBV10-3 and TRBJ2-2; D is uncertain. V shed 3 bases and J shed 3 bases, with 8 bases lying between them. The CDR3 is 14 amino acids. CDR1 and CDR2 (germline): ENHRY, SYGVKD. The CDR3 spells CAISERLYTGELFF. CDR3 nucleotides: TGTGCCATCAGTGAACGACTTTACACCGGGGAGCTGTTTTTT.